The 30 T cell receptor beta chains listed next were all sequenced from one sample in a study of blood T cell repertoires in COVID-19 (dated by TCRdb to 2020 to 2022). The library was obtained by the immunoSEQ multiplex PCR assay. Imported from immuneACCESS, the table was reduced by TCRdb to in-frame sequences with V and J called. These copies leave out some clones; in studies compared against another copy, an unresolved V gene accounts for under half, and the cause of the remainder is not known. The sample contains 70,000 to 90,000 clones, under 85% of them found a single time. Approximately 10% of the sample lies in the top ten. The sample taken for sequencing was peripheral blood. All receptors come from a man between 65 and 85 years old with acute or convalescent COVID-19.

In nucleotides, the CDR3 is TGTGCCAGCGACCCATGGGGCGGAGAGACCCAGTACTTC. Translated: CASDPWGGETQYF. The chain links TRBV7-8 to TRBJ2-5; TRBD1 might be the D (5 bases). Trimming removed 8 bases from V and 4 bases from J, with 14 bases in between. CDR3 length: 13 amino acids. Germline V CDR1 and CDR2: SGHVS, FQNEAQ.

The chain is built from TRBV5-4 and TRBJ2-7; D is undetermined. The germline V and J ends were trimmed by 2 bases and 3 bases, with 12 bases remaining between them. CDR1 and CDR2 from the germline V gene are SGHNT and YYREEE (reference sequence). The CDR3 is 14 residues long. The chain's CDR3 is CASSFRDNNYEQYF. In nucleotides, the CDR3 is TGTGCCAGCAGCTTTCGCGACAATAACTACGAGCAGTACTTC.

The chain employs TRBV6-5 and TRBJ1-1; the D gene is possibly TRBD1 (5 bases). V lost 1 base to trimming and J lost 4 bases, with 16 bases between them. CDR3 length: 16 residues. Germline assignment: CDR1 MNHEY and CDR2 SVGAGI. DNA for the CDR3: TGTGCCAGCAGTTACTTCTTCGGGCAGGGAGGCACTGAAGCTTTCTTT. It translates to CASSYFFGQGGTEAFF.

This chain links TRBV3-1 (or the pseudogene TRBV3-2) with TRBJ2-1, with D tentatively TRBD1 (6 bases). Trimming removed 0 bases at V and 2 bases at J, with 14 bases between. The CDR3 length is 17 residues. Germline values: CDR1 LGHDT, CDR2 YNNKEL (reference sequence). CDR3 in amino acids: CASSQDLGQGPYNEQFF. The CDR3 DNA reads as TGTGCCAGCAGCCAAGATCTGGGGCAGGGGCCCTACAATGAGCAGTTCTTC.

The V gene is TRBV18, the J gene TRBJ1-2; 7 nucleotides align to TRBD1. V trimming: 0 bases; J trimming: 1 base; junction bases outside the gene matches: 8. CDR1 is KGHSH, CDR2 LQKENI, per germline. This CDR3 contains 17 residues. The CDR3 coding sequence is TGTGCCAGCTCACCACCGAGACCCGGGACAGTTAACTATGGCTACACCTTC. Encoded protein: CASSPPRPGTVNYGYTF.

The rearrangement uses TRBV19 and TRBJ1-1; D might be TRBD1 (5 bases). This CDR3 comprises 15 residues. V was shortened by 6 bases and J by 4 bases, with 18 bases between the two germline ends. Per the germline V gene, CDR1 is LNHDA and CDR2 is SQIVND (reference sequence). CDR3 in amino acids: CASSYRTNIGTEAFF. In DNA, the CDR3 is TGTGCCAGTAGCTATAGGACAAATATAGGCACTGAAGCTTTCTTT.

The chain carries TRBV9 and TRBJ2-1; 8 nucleotides line up with TRBD2. This CDR3 comprises 14 residues. The germline CDR1 and CDR2 sequences are SGDLS and YYNGEE. With V trimmed by 7 bases and J by 0 bases, 3 bases remained unmatched. The CDR3 DNA follows: TGTGCCAGCGGGCGGGGGGTCTCCTACAATGAGCAGTTCTTC. It yields the protein CASGRGVSYNEQFF. Drawing the rest from reference TRBV9 and TRBJ2-1, the complete variable domain is DSGVTQTPKHLITATGQRVTLRCSPRSGDLSVYWYQQSLDQGLQFLIQYYNGEERAKGNILERFSAQQFPDLHSELNLSSLELGDSALYFCASGRGVSYNEQFFGPGTRLTVL.

The chain is built from TRBV6-4 and TRBJ1-2; 10 bases map to TRBD1. This CDR3 has 15 amino acids. The V and J ends lost 0 bases and 7 bases, in that order; junction bases with no gene match: 5. Looked up from germline, CDR1 is MRHNA and CDR2 is SNTAGT. The CDR3 region is CASSDSGTGASGYTF. The CDR3 DNA is TGTGCCAGCAGTGACTCGGGGACAGGGGCGTCTGGCTACACCTTC.

This clone was counted between two and nine times. The chain uses TRBV12-2 and TRBJ1-6; the table's TRBD1 call for D was not verified on the DNA. TRBV12-2 is shown as a pseudogene. This CDR3 has 14 residues. The CDR3 DNA reads as TGTGCAAGTCGCTTGACAGGTTATAATTCACCCCTCCACTTT. Translation: CASRLTGYNSPLHF.

This sequence joins TRBV6-5 and TRBJ2-3; possible D gene TRBD1, 6 bases. The CDR3 spans 13 residues. Germline V gives CDR1 MNHEY, CDR2 SVGAGI. V was trimmed by 6 bases and J by 0 bases, leaving 7 bases between them. CDR3 nucleotides: TGTGCCAGCAGGGGGGCTAGCACAGATACGCAGTATTTT. Translated: CASRGASTDTQYF.

V and J are TRBV3-1 (or the pseudogene TRBV3-2) and TRBJ2-2, with TRBD2 matching over 8 bases. The CDR3 covers 14 residues. Germline V gene sequence: CDR1 LGHDT, CDR2 YNNKEL (reference sequence). Trimming removed 4 bases from V and 8 bases from J; junction bases left unmatched: 6. The CDR3 loop is CASSLGLAAGELFF. CDR3 coding DNA: TGTGCCAGCAGCCTTGGACTAGCTGCTGGGGAGCTGTTTTTT.

The V and J genes are TRBV13 and TRBJ1-2; D may be TRBD1 (5 bases). CDR1 and CDR2 from the germline V gene are PRHDT and FYEKMQ (reference sequence). Trimming stripped 2 bases from V and 3 bases from J, with 7 bases between. The length of the CDR3 is 13 residues. CDR3 amino acids: CASSLSRDYGYTF. The CDR3 DNA reads TGTGCCAGCAGCTTATCCAGGGACTATGGCTACACCTTC.

This chain links TRBV18 with TRBJ2-1; 7 bases are a match to TRBD2. The ends lost 3 bases at V and 8 bases at J; junction bases unmatched: 4. CDR1 is KGHSH, CDR2 LQKENI, per germline. The CDR3 contains 13 residues. In DNA, the CDR3 is TGTGCCAGCTCACCCAGAGCGGGGTATGAGCAGTTCTTC. It translates to CASSPRAGYEQFF.

The gene calls are TRBV27 and TRBJ1-1; D remains unclear. Germline values: CDR1 MNHEY, CDR2 SMNVEV (reference sequence). This CDR3 has 13 residues. V lost 1 base and J lost 3, with 6 bases in between. The CDR3 DNA is TGTGCCAGCAGTTTATTAAGAGACACTGAAGCTTTCTTT. Translated: CASSLLRDTEAFF.

This clone was detected once. V is TRBV7-2 and J is TRBJ1-1; tentative D call: TRBD1 (6 bases). The V gene's germline CDR1 is SGHTA and CDR2 FQGNSA. Between the trimmed V and J ends, which lost 2 bases and 2 bases, there was a span of 15 bases. The CDR3 length is 16 residues. This chain's CDR3 is CASSLTPQGINTEAFF. DNA of the CDR3: TGTGCCAGCAGCTTAACTCCTCAGGGGATAAACACTGAAGCTTTCTTT.

This clone was seen only once. This chain joins TRBV11-2 and TRBJ2-2, with D maybe TRBD2 (5 bases). V lost 0 bases to trimming and J lost 1 base, with 15 bases between them. Germline V CDR1 and CDR2: SGHAT, FQNNGV. The CDR3 totals 18 residues. In nucleotides, the CDR3 is TGTGCCAGCAGCTTAGATCGGTGGGAGACTCAGAACACCGGGGAGCTGTTTTTT. Translation gives CASSLDRWETQNTGELFF.

V usage is TRBV9 and J usage is TRBJ2-3; 10 nucleotides agree with TRBD2. This CDR3 comprises 16 residues. Germline V gene sequence: CDR1 SGDLS, CDR2 YYNGEE. J lost 4 bases, V lost 0 bases, and 5 bases had no gene match. In DNA form, the CDR3 reads TGTGCCAGCAGCGTAGTTAGCGGGGGGAGCGCAGATACGCAGTATTTT. As protein: CASSVVSGGSADTQYF.

The gene calls are TRBV10-3 and TRBJ1-2, with no clear D. The CDR3 sequence is 13 residues long. CDR1 ENHRY and CDR2 SYGVKD come from the germline V gene. V was pared by 6 bases and J by 6 bases, with 14 bases between. The CDR3 DNA reads TGTGCCATCAGGAGGGAGGTCGGGGATGGCTACACCTTC. Protein sequence: CAIRREVGDGYTF.

The rearrangement joins TRBV27 to TRBJ1-6; 7 bases agree with TRBD1. The CDR3 is 15 amino acids. CDR1 and CDR2 from the germline V gene are MNHEY and SMNVEV (reference sequence). V lost 2 bases to trimming and J lost 8 bases; unmatched junction nucleotides: 6. CDR3 region: CASSLLGDRDSPLHF. The CDR3 coding sequence is TGTGCCAGCAGTTTACTGGGAGACAGGGATTCACCCCTCCACTTT.

This rearrangement joins TRBV2 to TRBJ2-3, with D perhaps matching TRBD1 (6 bases). Trimming cost V 7 bases and J 3 bases, with 11 bases left between them. The CDR3 sequence is 13 residues long. Germline V gene sequence: CDR1 SNHLY, CDR2 FYNNEI. The CDR3 here is CASNRVGTDTQYF. In nucleotides, the CDR3 is TGTGCCAGCAACAGGGTGGGGACAGATACGCAGTATTTT.

This chain links TRBV19 with TRBJ1-5, with 9 bases lining up with TRBD1. The V gene's germline CDR1 is LNHDA and CDR2 SQIVND (reference sequence). The CDR3 is 15 residues long. Germline trimming cut 6 bases from V and 3 bases from J; bases unmatched to any gene: 6. The CDR3 here is CASSSGTGSNQPQHF. The CDR3 DNA is TGTGCCAGTAGCTCCGGGACAGGGTCCAATCAGCCCCAGCATTTT. The variable domain in full, with the rest retrieved from reference TRBV19 and TRBJ1-5, is DGGITQSPKYLFRKEGQNVTLSCEQNLNHDAMYWYRQDPGQGLRLIYYSQIVNDFQKGDIAEGYSVSREKKESFPLTVTSAQKNPTAFYLCASSSGTGSNQPQHFGDGTRLSIL.

This clone was found a few times. J is TRBJ1-1 and V is TRBV29-1; a weak D match, TRBD1 (5 bases). Trimming pared 1 base from V and 1 base from J, leaving 7 bases between. This CDR3 region has 13 residues. Germline V lookup: CDR1 SQVTM, CDR2 ANQGSEA. The CDR3 is CSVEGGWNTEAFF. For the CDR3, the DNA is TGCAGCGTTGAAGGGGGCTGGAACACTGAAGCTTTCTTT.

The chain links TRBV12-3 or TRBV12-4 to TRBJ2-5; TRBD2 might be the D (5 bases). V gave up 6 bases and J gave up 5 bases, with 13 bases separating them. The CDR3 is 13 amino acids. This chain's CDR3 is CASSGLTDETQYF. DNA of the CDR3: TGTGCCAGCAGCGGACTCACGGACGAGACCCAGTACTTC.

CDR3 amino acids: CASSGAWTTETQYF. As DNA, the CDR3 is TGTGCCAGCAGCGGGGCATGGACTACGGAGACCCAGTACTTC. V and J are TRBV5-5 and TRBJ2-5; D possibly corresponds to TRBD2 (6 bases). Germline CDR1 SGHKS, CDR2 YYEKEE (reference sequence). Trimming took 4 bases from V and 5 from J, leaving 15 bases between them. The CDR3 covers 14 residues.

This clone was seen more than once but under ten times. DNA of the CDR3: TGTGCCATCAGGGACAGGGGGGCCTACGAGCAGTACTTC. Translated, it gives CAIRDRGAYEQYF. The rearrangement links TRBV10-3 to TRBJ2-7; the match to TRBD1 covers 10 bases. Per germline, CDR1 ENHRY and CDR2 SYGVKD. This CDR3 region has 13 residues. J was trimmed by 2 bases and V by 6 bases; bases with no gene match: 1.

The chain has TRBV2 and TRBJ1-4; 7 bases line up with TRBD1. V lost 5 bases, J lost 1 base, and 1 base stayed unmatched. Per germline, CDR1 SNHLY and CDR2 FYNNEI. CDR3 length: 14 residues. CDR3 protein: CASSRDRTNEKLFF. In DNA form, the CDR3 reads TGTGCCAGCAGTAGGGACAGAACTAATGAAAAACTGTTTTTT.

J is TRBJ1-1 and V is TRBV5-1; 8 bases match TRBD1. The CDR3 has 15 amino acids. V lost 1 base and J lost 7; bases outside the gene matches: 9. The germline V gene has CDR1 SGHRS and CDR2 YFSETQ. The CDR3 reads CASSLKGQGAGEAFF. The CDR3 DNA sequence: TGCGCCAGCAGCTTGAAGGGGCAGGGGGCCGGTGAAGCTTTCTTT. The variable domain in full, completed from reference TRBV5-1 and TRBJ1-1, reads KAGVTQTPRYLIKTRGQQVTLSCSPISGHRSVSWYQQTPGQGLQFLFEYFSETQRNKGNFPGRFSGRQFSNSRSEMNVSTLELGDSALYLCASSLKGQGAGEAFFGQGTRLTVV.

A single count supports this clone. The gene calls are TRBV27 and TRBJ2-5; D is perhaps TRBD2 (7 bases). The CDR3 runs 15 residues. Looked up from germline, CDR1 is MNHEY and CDR2 is SMNVEV (reference sequence). V lost 2 bases and J 5 bases, leaving 15 bases between the germline ends. The CDR3 nucleotides read TGTGCCAGCAGTTTAAGGTCGGGGGGCCGTGAGACCCAGTACTTC. It yields the protein CASSLRSGGRETQYF.

This clone was seen a few times. This rearrangement joins TRBV7-9 to TRBJ1-2; 9 nucleotides line up with TRBD1. Looked up from germline, CDR1 is SEHNR and CDR2 is FQNEAQ (reference sequence). Trimming took 5 bases from V and 4 from J; bases not matched to a gene: 8. The CDR3 sequence is 15 residues long. This chain's CDR3 is CASSEHRGRSYGYTF. The CDR3 DNA reads as TGTGCCAGCAGCGAACACAGGGGGCGCTCCTATGGCTACACCTTC.

The CDR3, as DNA: TGTGCCAGCAGCCAAAGCCGGGACAGCCAAGCTTTCTTT. Translation gives CASSQSRDSQAFF. The gene calls are TRBV3-1 (or the pseudogene TRBV3-2) and TRBJ1-1, with 7 bases matching TRBD1. The germline V gene encodes CDR1 LGHDT and CDR2 YNNKEL (reference sequence). The trim removed 2 bases at V and 9 bases at J, leaving 6 bases unmatched. The CDR3 loop spans 13 amino acids.